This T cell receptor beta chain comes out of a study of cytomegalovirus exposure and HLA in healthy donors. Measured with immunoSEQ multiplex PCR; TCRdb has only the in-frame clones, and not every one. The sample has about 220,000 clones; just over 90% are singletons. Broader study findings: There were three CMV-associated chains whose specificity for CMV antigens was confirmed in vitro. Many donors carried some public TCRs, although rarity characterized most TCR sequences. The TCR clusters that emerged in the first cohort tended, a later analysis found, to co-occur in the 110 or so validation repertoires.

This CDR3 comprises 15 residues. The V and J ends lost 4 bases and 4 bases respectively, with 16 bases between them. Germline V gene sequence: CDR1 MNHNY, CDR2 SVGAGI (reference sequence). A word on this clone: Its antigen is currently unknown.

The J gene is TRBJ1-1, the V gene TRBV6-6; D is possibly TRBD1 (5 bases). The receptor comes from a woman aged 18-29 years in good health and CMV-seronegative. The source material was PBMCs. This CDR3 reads CASSWGTAGGTEAFF. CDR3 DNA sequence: TGTGCCAGCAGTTGGGGGACCGCCGGGGGCACTGAAGCTTTCTTT.